The 16 T cell receptor beta chains below all came from one sample that was sequenced in a study of T cell responses to AZD1222 COVID-19 vaccine. Repertoires were generated with immunoSEQ multiplex PCR, while TCRdb's copy carries only in-frame clones and drops some. Of roughly 80,000 clones in the sample, roughly 90% were seen once. Here the sequenced sample was peripheral blood, taken on day 0 of MenACWY control vaccination. All receptors come from an adult in good health.

This chain uses TRBV24-1 with TRBJ2-7; no clear D gene. The CDR3 is 14 amino acids. Between the trimmed V and J ends, which lost 3 bases and 3 bases, there was a span of 11 bases. Germline V lookup: CDR1 KGHDR, CDR2 SFDVKD. The chain's CDR3 is CATSDSQAYYEQYF. In DNA, the CDR3 is TGTGCCACCAGTGATAGTCAGGCGTACTACGAGCAGTACTTC.

V usage is TRBV7-8 and J usage is TRBJ2-7, with D possibly called TRBD1 or TRBD2 (5 bases each). The CDR3 has 15 residues. CDR1 SGHVS and CDR2 FQNEAQ come from the germline V gene. V was cut by 1 base and J by 3 bases, with 13 bases left in between. The CDR3 DNA follows: TGTGCCAGCAGCTTAGTGTTGGGACGAATCTACGAGCAGTACTTC. Translating it yields CASSLVLGRIYEQYF. Full variable domain (remainder filled in from reference TRBV7-8 and TRBJ2-7): GAGVSQSPRYKVAKRGQDVALRCDPISGHVSLFWYQQALGQGPEFLTYFQNEAQLDKSGLPSDRFFAERPEGSVSTLKIQRTQQEDSAVYLCASSLVLGRIYEQYFGPGTRLTVT.

This chain links TRBV4-3 with TRBJ1-5; 9 bases are shared with TRBD1. The junction had 11 bases not matched to a gene; V was cut back by 4 bases and J by 4 bases. This CDR3 contains 17 residues. CDR1 LGHNA and CDR2 YSLEER come from the germline V gene. The CDR3 is CASSLHSGTGNNQPQHF. CDR3 DNA sequence: TGCGCCAGCAGCCTACACTCAGGGACAGGGAATAATCAGCCCCAGCATTTT.

This clone is a singleton in its sample. The CDR3 DNA sequence: TGTGCCAGCAGTGGACAGGGGCGCTCTGGAAACACCATATATTTT. Protein: CASSGQGRSGNTIYF. The genes are TRBV25-1 and TRBJ1-3, with TRBD1 matching over 8 bases. J gave up 0 bases and V 4 bases, and 2 bases lay outside the gene matches. This CDR3 has 15 amino acids. Germline CDR1 reads MGHDK; CDR2 reads SYGVNS.

This clone was detected only once. V gene TRBV11-2 combines with J gene TRBJ1-3, with D perhaps TRBD1 (6 bases). The CDR3 is made up of 14 amino acids. Trimming took off 2 bases at V and 6 bases at J, with 11 bases between the two ends. CDR1 is SGHAT and CDR2 is FQNNGV in the germline V gene. The CDR3 bases are TGTGCCAGCAGCTTAATGGGGGCGACAAACACCATATATTTT. Its protein is CASSLMGATNTIYF.

This clone was detected once. The chain has TRBV4-1 and TRBJ2-3; 11 bases match TRBD2. Unmatched junction bases numbered 6, after V lost 3 bases and J lost 4 bases. The CDR3 extends over 16 amino acids. Germline values: CDR1 MGHRA, CDR2 YSYEKL. The CDR3 DNA reads TGCGCCAGCAGCCAGAGACTAGCGGGACCCCCAGATACGCAGTATTTT. As protein: CASSQRLAGPPDTQYF.

The chain joins TRBV7-9 to TRBJ2-6, with a possible D match to TRBD2 (6 bases). With 5 bases removed from V and 0 bases from J, the gap between germline ends came to 11 bases. Germline loops: CDR1 SEHNR, CDR2 FQNEAQ (reference sequence). The CDR3 is 16 residues long. The CDR3 is CASSLWGDSGANVLTF. DNA for the CDR3: TGTGCCAGCAGCCTGTGGGGGGACTCTGGGGCCAACGTCCTGACTTTC.

The genes are TRBV9 and TRBJ2-3; D call uncertain. The CDR3 covers 13 residues. V was pared by 4 bases and J by 0 bases, with 6 bases between. Per germline, CDR1 SGDLS and CDR2 YYNGEE. CDR3 sequence reads: CASSSPSTDTQYF. The CDR3 nucleotides read TGTGCCAGCAGCTCCCCCAGCACAGATACGCAGTATTTT.

The chain links TRBV30 to TRBJ2-1; D may match TRBD1 or TRBD2 (5 bases each). The CDR3 consists of 13 residues. Germline V gene lookup returns CDR1 GTSNPN and CDR2 SVGIG (reference sequence). Trimming stripped 4 bases from V and 8 bases from J, with 15 bases between. In DNA form, the CDR3 reads TGTGCCTGGAACGAGGGGATCTCCGATGAGCAGTTCTTC. Translating gives CAWNEGISDEQFF.

The chain links TRBV27 to TRBJ1-5; tentative D call: TRBD1 (5 bases). V was clipped by 5 bases and J by 4 bases, with 12 bases between them. This CDR3 is built from 14 residues. Germline values: CDR1 MNHEY, CDR2 SMNVEV (reference sequence). CDR3 coding DNA: TGTGCCAGCAGTCTCTACGGGGGAAATCAGCCCCAGCATTTT. Amino acid sequence: CASSLYGGNQPQHF.

The rearrangement uses TRBV19 and TRBJ2-3; no clear D gene. The CDR3 sequence is 14 residues long. Trimming removed 4 bases at V and 6 bases at J, with 14 bases between. Germline V gene sequence: CDR1 LNHDA, CDR2 SQIVND (reference sequence). The CDR3: CASSSNTLVDTQYF. DNA for the CDR3: TGTGCCAGTAGTAGTAACACCCTAGTGGATACGCAGTATTTT.

The gene calls are TRBV5-5 and TRBJ1-4, with D possibly being TRBD1 (6 bases). Germline V gene sequence: CDR1 SGHKS, CDR2 YYEKEE (reference sequence). V lost 4 bases, J lost 6 bases, and 13 bases lay in between. The CDR3 extends over 14 amino acids. CDR3 bases: TGTGCCAGCAGCCCTGTGGGGGCTGATGAAAAACTGTTTTTT. Amino acid sequence: CASSPVGADEKLFF. Based on the CDR3 plus reference TRBV5-5 and TRBJ1-4, the full variable domain is DAGVTQSPTHLIKTRGQQVTLRCSPISGHKSVSWYQQVLGQGPQFIFQYYEKEERGRGNFPDRFSARQFPNYSSELNVNALLLGDSALYLCASSPVGADEKLFFGSGTQLSVL.

The chain links TRBV27 to TRBJ2-7; D call uncertain. This CDR3 is built from 11 residues. In germline, CDR1 is MNHEY, CDR2 SMNVEV (reference sequence). The germline V and J ends were trimmed by 4 bases and 3 bases, with 4 bases remaining between them. In DNA form, the CDR3 reads TGTGCCAGCAGTTCCATCTACGAGCAGTACTTC. Translated: CASSSIYEQYF.

This chain uses TRBV28 with TRBJ2-7; 8 bases are shared with TRBD1. CDR1 is MDHEN and CDR2 is SYDVKM in the germline V gene. The junction had 7 bases not matched to a gene; V was cut back by 8 bases and J by 7 bases. CDR3 length: 12 amino acids. The CDR3 region has the DNA TGTGCCAGCCGGGACAGGACAGGGGAGCAGTACTTC. Amino acids: CASRDRTGEQYF.

This chain uses TRBV27 with TRBJ2-1, with a tentative D call TRBD2 (6 bases). The V and J ends lost 5 bases and 1 base respectively, with 12 bases between them. This CDR3 is built from 15 residues. The germline gives CDR1 MNHEY, CDR2 SMNVEV (reference sequence). The CDR3, as DNA: TGTGCCAGCAGTCCCCGGAGGGTGTCCTACAATGAGCAGTTCTTC. This sequence encodes CASSPRRVSYNEQFF.

This sequence joins TRBV7-6 and TRBJ2-1; unclear D gene. Trimming cost V 5 bases and J 1 base, with 15 bases left between them. Germline values: CDR1 SGHVS, CDR2 FNYEAQ. This CDR3 comprises 16 residues. The CDR3 DNA is TGTGCCAGCAGCCCCCCCTGGGCCGGGTCCTACAATGAGCAGTTCTTC. This sequence encodes CASSPPWAGSYNEQFF.